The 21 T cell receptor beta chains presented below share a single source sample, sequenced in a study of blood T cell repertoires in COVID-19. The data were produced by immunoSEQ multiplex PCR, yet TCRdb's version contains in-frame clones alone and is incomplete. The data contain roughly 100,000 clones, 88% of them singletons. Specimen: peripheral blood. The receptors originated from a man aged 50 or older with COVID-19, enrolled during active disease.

The CDR3 sequence is CASSFITGNSHEQYF. The CDR3, as DNA: TGTGCCAGCAGCTTTATTACAGGGAATTCCCACGAGCAGTACTTC. The chain is built from TRBV5-5 and TRBJ2-7; D is perhaps TRBD1 (6 bases). The V and J ends lost 2 bases and 5 bases respectively, with 17 bases between them. Germline CDR1 SGHKS, CDR2 YYEKEE (reference sequence). The CDR3 length is 15 residues.

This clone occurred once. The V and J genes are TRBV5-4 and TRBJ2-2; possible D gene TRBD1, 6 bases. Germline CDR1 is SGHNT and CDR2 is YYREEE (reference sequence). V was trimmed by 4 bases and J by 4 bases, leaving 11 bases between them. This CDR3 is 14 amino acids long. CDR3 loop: CASSVGHSTGELFF. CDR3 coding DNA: TGTGCCAGCAGCGTGGGACACAGCACCGGGGAGCTGTTTTTT.

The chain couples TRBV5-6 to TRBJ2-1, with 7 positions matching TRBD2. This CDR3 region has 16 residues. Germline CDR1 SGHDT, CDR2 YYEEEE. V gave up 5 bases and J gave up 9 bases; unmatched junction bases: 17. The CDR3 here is CASRALTRRGRPEQFF. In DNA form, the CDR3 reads TGTGCCAGCAGGGCCCTAACTCGGCGCGGGAGACCTGAGCAGTTCTTC.

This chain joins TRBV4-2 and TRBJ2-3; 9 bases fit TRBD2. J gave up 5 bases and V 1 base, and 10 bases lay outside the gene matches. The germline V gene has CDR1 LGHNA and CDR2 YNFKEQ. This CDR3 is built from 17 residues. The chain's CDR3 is CASSQVGSGGFIDTQYF. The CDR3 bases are TGTGCCAGCAGCCAAGTCGGCAGCGGGGGGTTTATAGATACGCAGTATTTT.

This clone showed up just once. This chain's CDR3 is CASSGRDRGPSAFF. The CDR3 bases are TGTGCCAGCAGCGGCCGGGACAGGGGGCCGTCTGCTTTCTTT. The rearrangement joins TRBV6-6 to TRBJ1-1, with 12 bases identical to TRBD1. The CDR3 runs 14 residues. CDR1 is MNHNY, CDR2 SVGAGI, per germline (reference sequence). The V segment lost 6 bases and the J segment 11 bases; nucleotides outside the gene matches: 10.

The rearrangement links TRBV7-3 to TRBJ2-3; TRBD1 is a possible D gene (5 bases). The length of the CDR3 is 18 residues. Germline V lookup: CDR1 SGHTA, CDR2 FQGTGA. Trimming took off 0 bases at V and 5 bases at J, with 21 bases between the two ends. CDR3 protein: CASSLTLDRYYFGDTQYF. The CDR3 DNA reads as TGTGCCAGCAGCTTAACGTTAGACAGATACTATTTTGGAGATACGCAGTATTTT.

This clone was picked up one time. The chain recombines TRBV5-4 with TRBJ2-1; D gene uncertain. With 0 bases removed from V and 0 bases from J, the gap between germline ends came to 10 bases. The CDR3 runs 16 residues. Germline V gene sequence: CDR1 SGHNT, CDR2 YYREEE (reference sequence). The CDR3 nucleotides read TGTGCCAGCAGCTTGGCTGGAGATCCCTCCTACAATGAGCAGTTCTTC. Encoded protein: CASSLAGDPSYNEQFF.

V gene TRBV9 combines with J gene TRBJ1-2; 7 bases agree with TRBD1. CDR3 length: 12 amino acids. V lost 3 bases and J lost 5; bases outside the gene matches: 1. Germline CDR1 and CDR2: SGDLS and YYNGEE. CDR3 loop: CASSATGYGYTF. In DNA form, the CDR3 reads TGTGCCAGCAGCGCGACAGGGTATGGCTACACCTTC.

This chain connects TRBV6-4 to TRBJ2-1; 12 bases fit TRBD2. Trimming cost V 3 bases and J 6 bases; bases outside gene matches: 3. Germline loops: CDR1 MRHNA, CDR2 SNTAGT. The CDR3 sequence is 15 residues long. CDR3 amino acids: CASSELAGGTNEQFF. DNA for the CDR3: TGTGCCAGCAGTGAACTAGCGGGGGGTACCAATGAGCAGTTCTTC.

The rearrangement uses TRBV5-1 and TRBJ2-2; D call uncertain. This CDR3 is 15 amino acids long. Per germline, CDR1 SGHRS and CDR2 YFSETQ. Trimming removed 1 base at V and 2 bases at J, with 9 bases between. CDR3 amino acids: CASSLIDTNTGELFF. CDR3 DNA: TGCGCCAGCAGCTTGATCGACACCAACACCGGGGAGCTGTTTTTT.

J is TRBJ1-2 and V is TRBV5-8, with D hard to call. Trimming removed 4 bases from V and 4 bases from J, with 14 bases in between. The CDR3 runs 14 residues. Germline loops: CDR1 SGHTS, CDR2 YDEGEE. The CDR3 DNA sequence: TGTGCCAGCAGCCCCCGGAGTGAGGGCTATGGCTACACCTTC. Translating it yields CASSPRSEGYGYTF.

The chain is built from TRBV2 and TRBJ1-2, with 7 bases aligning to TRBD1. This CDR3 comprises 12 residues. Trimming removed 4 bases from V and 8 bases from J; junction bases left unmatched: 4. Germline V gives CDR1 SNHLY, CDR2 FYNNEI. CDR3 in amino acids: CASSVGQHGYTF. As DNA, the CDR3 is TGTGCCAGCAGTGTGGGACAGCACGGCTACACCTTC.

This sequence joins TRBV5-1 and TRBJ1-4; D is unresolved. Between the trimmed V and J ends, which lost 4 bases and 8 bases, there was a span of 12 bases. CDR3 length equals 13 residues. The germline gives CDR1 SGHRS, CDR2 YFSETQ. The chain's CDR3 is CASSPNIQEKLFF. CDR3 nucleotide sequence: TGCGCCAGCAGCCCTAACATACAGGAAAAACTGTTTTTT.

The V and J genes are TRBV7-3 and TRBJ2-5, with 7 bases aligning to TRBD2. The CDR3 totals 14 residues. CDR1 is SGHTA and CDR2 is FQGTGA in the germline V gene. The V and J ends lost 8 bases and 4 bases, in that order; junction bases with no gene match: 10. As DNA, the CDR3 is TGTGCCAGCGGCCCCGGGGGGATGGGAGAGACCCAGTACTTC. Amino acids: CASGPGGMGETQYF.

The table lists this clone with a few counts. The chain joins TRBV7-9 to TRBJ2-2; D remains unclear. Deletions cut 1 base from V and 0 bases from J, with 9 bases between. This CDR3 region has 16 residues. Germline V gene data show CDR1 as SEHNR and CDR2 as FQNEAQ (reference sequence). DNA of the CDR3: TGTGCCAGCAGCTTAGTATTCACTACGAACACCGGGGAGCTGTTTTTT. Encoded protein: CASSLVFTTNTGELFF.

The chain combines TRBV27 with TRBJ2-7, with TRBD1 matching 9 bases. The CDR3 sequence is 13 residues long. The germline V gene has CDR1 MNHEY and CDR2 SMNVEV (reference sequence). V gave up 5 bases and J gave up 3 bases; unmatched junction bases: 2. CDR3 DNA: TGTGCCAGCAGTAGGGACAGGGACTACGAGCAGTACTTC. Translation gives CASSRDRDYEQYF.

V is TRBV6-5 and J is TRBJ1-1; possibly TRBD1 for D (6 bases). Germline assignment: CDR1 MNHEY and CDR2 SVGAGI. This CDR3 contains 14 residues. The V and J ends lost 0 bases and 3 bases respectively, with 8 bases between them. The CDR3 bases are TGTGCCAGCAGTTACTCCGAGGGGGACACTGAAGCTTTCTTT. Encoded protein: CASSYSEGDTEAFF.

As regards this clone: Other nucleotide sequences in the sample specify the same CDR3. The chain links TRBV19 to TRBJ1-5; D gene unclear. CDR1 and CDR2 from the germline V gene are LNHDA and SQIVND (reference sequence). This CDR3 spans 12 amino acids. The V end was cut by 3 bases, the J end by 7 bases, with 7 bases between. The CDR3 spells CASSILSQPQHF. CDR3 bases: TGTGCCAGTAGTATTTTAAGCCAGCCCCAGCATTTT.

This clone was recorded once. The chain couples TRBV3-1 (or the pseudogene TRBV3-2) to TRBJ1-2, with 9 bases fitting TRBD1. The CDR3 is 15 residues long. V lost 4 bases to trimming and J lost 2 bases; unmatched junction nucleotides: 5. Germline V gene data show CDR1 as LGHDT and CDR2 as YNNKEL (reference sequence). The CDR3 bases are TGTGCCAGCAGCCGCCGGACAGGGGCCAACTATGGCTACACCTTC. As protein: CASSRRTGANYGYTF.

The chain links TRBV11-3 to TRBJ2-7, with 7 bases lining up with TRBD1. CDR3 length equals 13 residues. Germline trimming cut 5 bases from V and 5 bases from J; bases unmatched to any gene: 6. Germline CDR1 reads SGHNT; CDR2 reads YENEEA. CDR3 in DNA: TGTGCCAGCAGCCTTATTGACAGGGACGAGCAGTACTTC. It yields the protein CASSLIDRDEQYF. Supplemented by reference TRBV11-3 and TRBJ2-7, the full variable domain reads EAGVVQSPRYKIIEKKQPVAFWCNPISGHNTLYWYLQNLGQGPELLIRYENEEAVDDSQLPKDRFSAERLKGVDSTLKIQPAELGDSAVYLCASSLIDRDEQYFGPGTRLTVT.

The CDR3 DNA follows: TGTGCCAGCAGCTCGACACAGGGTGTCGGTGGTGGCTACACCTTC. This encodes CASSSTQGVGGGYTF. This chain links TRBV9 with TRBJ1-2; maybe TRBD1 (6 bases). In germline, CDR1 is SGDLS, CDR2 YYNGEE. This CDR3 spans 15 amino acids. V was shortened by 4 bases and J by 7 bases, with 20 bases between the two germline ends.